The TCR beta chain described here comes from a study of cytomegalovirus exposure and HLA in healthy donors. The CDR3 is 15 residues long. The germline gives CDR1 MDHEN, CDR2 SYDVKM. V dropped 2 bases and J dropped 6 bases, with 16 bases sitting between them. The primer mix had 60 Vbeta and 13 Jbeta primers. TCRdb's table, derived via immunoSEQ multiplex PCR, lists solely in-frame clones and lacks some. The sample gives about 160,000 clones, 55% to 70% of which show up once; under 7.5% is in the top ten. The clonotype originates from a woman between 55 and 75 years old in good health and CMV-seropositive. The rearrangement uses TRBV28 and TRBJ2-5; possibly TRBD1 for D (7 bases). The sample was PBMCs. CDR3 sequence reads: CASSLMAGGYKTQYF. The CDR3 nucleotides are TGTGCCAGCAGTTTAATGGCAGGGGGGTATAAGACCCAGTACTTC.